This T cell receptor beta chain was retrieved from a study of human T cells and chemical hapten exposure. The CDR3 contains 15 residues. Trimming pared 8 bases from V and 0 bases from J, leaving 11 bases between. CDR1 is LNHDA and CDR2 is SQIVND in the germline V gene (reference sequence). Findings and caveats of the study: With alopecia, donors may have immune responses unlike healthy people's.

For the library, individual cDNA molecules each received unique molecular identifiers. TCRdb recomputed calls from the RACE reads with MiXCR, one row per CDR3 protein. The sample shows tens of thousands of distinct CDR3 sequences, 10% to 12% of them seen only once. This clonotype has ten or more counts. Antigen specificity is unknown. Stated time point: pre-sensitization, week 0. Treatment: therapeutic diphenylcyclopropenone sensitization with weekly scalp DPC. This chain uses TRBV19 with TRBJ1-6; D unclear. The clonotype was recovered from a woman aged 35 to 49 with alopecia areata. Some clones in this sample may be carry-over from other donors' samples. Sample: whole blood, taken in connection with sensitization to the hapten diphenylcyclopropenone (DPC). CDR3 coding DNA: TGTGCCAGTTCCCTTCAAAGCTCCTATAATTCACCCCTCCACTTT. Protein sequence: CASSLQSSYNSPLHF. Full variable domain (remainder filled in from reference TRBV19 and TRBJ1-6): DGGITQSPKYLFRKEGQNVTLSCEQNLNHDAMYWYRQDPGQGLRLIYYSQIVNDFQKGDIAEGYSVSREKKESFPLTVTSAQKNPTAFYLCASSLQSSYNSPLHFGNGTRLTVT.